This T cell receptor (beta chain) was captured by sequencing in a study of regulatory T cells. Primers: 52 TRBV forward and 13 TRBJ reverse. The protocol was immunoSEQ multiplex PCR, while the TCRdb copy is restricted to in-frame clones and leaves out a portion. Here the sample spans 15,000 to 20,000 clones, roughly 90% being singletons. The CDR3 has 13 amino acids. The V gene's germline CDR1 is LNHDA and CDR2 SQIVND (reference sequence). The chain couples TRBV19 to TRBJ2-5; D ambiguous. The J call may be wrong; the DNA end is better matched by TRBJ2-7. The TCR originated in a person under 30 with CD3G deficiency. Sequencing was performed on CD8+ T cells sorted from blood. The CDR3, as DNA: TGTGCCAGTAGTAACCTCCTTTCCTACGAGCAGTACTTC. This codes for CASSNLLSYEQYF.